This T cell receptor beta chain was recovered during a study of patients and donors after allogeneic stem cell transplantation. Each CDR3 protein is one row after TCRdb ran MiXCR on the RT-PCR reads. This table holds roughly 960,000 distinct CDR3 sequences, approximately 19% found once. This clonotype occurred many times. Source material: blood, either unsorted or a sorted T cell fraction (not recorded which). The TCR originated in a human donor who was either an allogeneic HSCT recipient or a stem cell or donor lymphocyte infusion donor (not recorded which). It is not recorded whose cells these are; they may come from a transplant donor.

This CDR3 is CASSLRLAGSKYNEQFF. The CDR3 nucleotides read TGTGCCAGCAGTCTCAGACTAGCGGGGTCCAAGTACAATGAGCAGTTCTTC. This chain links TRBV12-3 or TRBV12-4 with TRBJ2-1; 11 nucleotides line up with TRBD2. The V gene end was trimmed by 5 bases and the J gene end by 4 bases; junction bases not matched to a gene: 10. This CDR3 comprises 17 residues.